What follows are 24 T cell receptor beta chains derived from one specimen sequenced in a study of CD8 T cells in Susac syndrome. Reverse transcription of about 0.5 to 1 ug RNA used random hexamers. TCRdb ran MiXCR on the immunoSEQ multiplex PCR reads and lists one entry per CDR3 protein. The data hold around 150,000 distinct CDR3 sequences, with 80% to 95% observed a single time. The source material was CD4+ T cells from PBMCs. The receptors were gathered from a human donor in good health.

The chain recombines TRBV5-1 with TRBJ1-2, with TRBD1 as a possible D gene (5 bases). Germline V gene sequence: CDR1 SGHRS, CDR2 YFSETQ. The CDR3 extends over 12 amino acids. Deletions cut 4 bases from V and 8 bases from J, with 12 bases between. The CDR3 sequence is CASSGDQRGYTF. The CDR3 nucleotides read TGCGCCAGCAGCGGGGACCAGAGGGGCTACACCTTC.

The gene calls are TRBV29-1 and TRBJ2-6; D is unclear. With 4 bases removed from V and 2 bases from J, the gap between germline ends came to 6 bases. Germline-derived CDR1 and CDR2 are SQVTM and ANQGSEA. The CDR3 covers 13 residues. The CDR3 sequence is CSVGRAGANVLTF. CDR3 sequence (DNA): TGCAGCGTTGGGCGTGCTGGGGCCAACGTCCTGACTTTC.

The V and J genes are TRBV9 and TRBJ1-4; D unclear. The germline CDR1 and CDR2 sequences are SGDLS and YYNGEE. The V end lost 0 bases, the J end lost 6 bases, and 9 bases lay between the germline ends. The CDR3 length is 14 residues. Written as DNA, the CDR3 is TGTGCCAGCAGCGTAGAGCCAGAGTATGAAAAACTGTTTTTT. As protein: CASSVEPEYEKLFF. The full variable domain, rest sourced from reference TRBV9 and TRBJ1-4, is DSGVTQTPKHLITATGQRVTLRCSPRSGDLSVYWYQQSLDQGLQFLIQYYNGEERAKGNILERFSAQQFPDLHSELNLSSLELGDSALYFCASSVEPEYEKLFFGSGTQLSVL.

V usage is TRBV2 and J usage is TRBJ1-5; D is unresolved. This CDR3 region has 15 residues. Germline CDR1 reads SNHLY; CDR2 reads FYNNEI. The ends were cut back, 5 bases at V and 0 bases at J, with 11 bases in the middle. In DNA, the CDR3 is TGTGCCAGCAGTCCCCCTTTTTATAGCAATCAGCCCCAGCATTTT. It specifies CASSPPFYSNQPQHF.

This chain uses TRBV7-2 with TRBJ1-2, with a weak D call TRBD1 (6 bases). The CDR3 sequence is 14 residues long. Trimming pared 1 base from V and 7 bases from J, leaving 13 bases between. Per the germline V gene, CDR1 is SGHTA and CDR2 is FQGNSA. CDR3 residues: CASSLVGGASGYTF. As DNA, the CDR3 is TGTGCCAGCAGCTTAGTGGGGGGCGCCAGTGGCTACACCTTC. The variable domain in full, with the rest retrieved from reference TRBV7-2 and TRBJ1-2, is GAGVSQSPSNKVTEKGKDVELRCDPISGHTALYWYRQSLGQGLEFLIYFQGNSAPDKSGLPSDRFSAERTGGSVSTLTIQRTQQEDSAVYLCASSLVGGASGYTFGSGTRLTVV.

In its sample, this clonotype was seen once. The rearrangement uses TRBV4-1 and TRBJ2-5; D may be TRBD1 or TRBD2 (5 bases each). Germline V gene lookup returns CDR1 MGHRA and CDR2 YSYEKL. CDR3 length: 15 amino acids. The germline V and J ends were trimmed by 4 bases and 6 bases, with 18 bases remaining between them. CDR3 bases: TGCGCCAGCAGCCTCACCGGGGCTAGTGTGCAGACCCAGTACTTC. This gives the protein CASSLTGASVQTQYF.

V and J are TRBV12-3 or TRBV12-4 and TRBJ2-1; 7 nucleotides match TRBD2. V was pared by 6 bases and J by 8 bases, with 10 bases of the junction left unmatched. CDR3 size: 14 residues. CDR3 in amino acids: CASRLRTSGDEQFF. CDR3 in DNA: TGTGCCAGCAGACTCAGGACTAGTGGCGATGAGCAGTTCTTC.

The chain uses TRBV12-3 or TRBV12-4 and TRBJ2-7, with D perhaps TRBD1 (5 bases). The ends were cut back, 6 bases at V and 1 base at J, with 13 bases in the middle. CDR3 size: 14 residues. The CDR3 region has the DNA TGTGCCAGCAGCTCCCACAGGACATCCTACGAGCAGTACTTC. As protein: CASSSHRTSYEQYF.

The CDR3 is CASALTRYEQYF. The CDR3 DNA sequence: TGTGCCAGCGCCCTGACAAGGTACGAGCAGTACTTC. The chain has TRBV6-1 and TRBJ2-7; D remains unclear. Germline values: CDR1 MNHNS, CDR2 SASEGT. The CDR3 totals 12 residues. V shed 8 bases and J shed 4 bases, with 12 bases lying between them.

V is TRBV6-6 and J is TRBJ1-1, with 7 bases fitting TRBD1. Losses at the gene ends were 8 bases for V and 1 base for J; bases not matched to a gene: 7. Germline CDR1 is MNHNY and CDR2 is SVGAGI (reference sequence). The CDR3 covers 14 residues. The CDR3 DNA follows: TGTGCCAGCCTGGACACAGGGGCGAACACTGAAGCTTTCTTT. Protein: CASLDTGANTEAFF.

This sequence joins TRBV5-6 and TRBJ2-7; D gene uncertain. Germline-derived CDR1 and CDR2 are SGHDT and YYEEEE. Trimming stripped 0 bases from V and 0 bases from J, with 4 bases between. The CDR3 spans 13 residues. The CDR3 coding sequence is TGTGCCAGCAGCTTGGCCAGCTCCTACGAGCAGTACTTC. This translates into CASSLASSYEQYF.

This CDR3 reads CASSIPSTGNYGYTF. The CDR3 DNA reads as TGTGCCAGTAGTATACCCTCGACTGGCAACTATGGCTACACCTTC. The rearrangement links TRBV19 to TRBJ1-2, with D hard to call. The germline CDR1 and CDR2 sequences are LNHDA and SQIVND (reference sequence). This CDR3 has 15 amino acids. V lost 2 bases to trimming and J lost 2 bases, with 12 bases between them.

This chain joins TRBV7-2 and TRBJ2-5; D might be TRBD2 (5 bases). V dropped 5 bases and J dropped 3 bases, with 10 bases sitting between them. The CDR3 length is 13 residues. Looked up from germline, CDR1 is SGHTA and CDR2 is FQGNSA. CDR3 nucleotide sequence: TGTGCCAGCAGCCCGGGAATCGAAGAGACCCAGTACTTC. Residues: CASSPGIEETQYF.

In its sample, this clonotype was seen once. The rearrangement links TRBV20-1 to TRBJ1-2; perhaps TRBD1 as D (6 bases). Germline CDR1 is DFQATT and CDR2 is SNEGSKA (reference sequence). This CDR3 has 12 amino acids. Trimming took off 3 bases at V and 6 bases at J, with 11 bases between the two ends. CDR3 residues: CSASRGGNGYTF. CDR3 nucleotide sequence: TGCAGTGCTAGTCGGGGGGGCAATGGCTACACCTTC.

The chain employs TRBV29-1 and TRBJ2-3; D remains unclear. Looked up from germline, CDR1 is SQVTM and CDR2 is ANQGSEA. The CDR3 is 13 amino acids. Between the trimmed V and J ends, which lost 6 bases and 0 bases, there was a span of 10 bases. CDR3 sequence (DNA): TGCAGCGTGCCTGGGCAAAGCACAGATACGCAGTATTTT. Translated, it gives CSVPGQSTDTQYF.

This clonotype appeared a single time. The chain carries TRBV12-3 or TRBV12-4 and TRBJ1-2; a possible D gene is TRBD1 (5 bases). Trimming left V 8 bases short and J 4 bases short, with 17 bases between. The CDR3 runs 14 residues. Here the CDR3 DNA reads TGTGCCAGCGGGGACCTAGGATTAGCCTATGGCTACACCTTC. Its protein product is CASGDLGLAYGYTF.

This chain connects TRBV6-2 or TRBV6-3 to TRBJ2-1; a weak D match, TRBD2 (7 bases). The CDR3 covers 14 residues. The germline V gene has CDR1 MNHEY and CDR2 SVGEGT. The V end was cut by 7 bases, the J end by 6 bases, with 16 bases between. In DNA, the CDR3 is TGTGCCAGCATTAGCGCGGGGGCCGCCAATGAGCAGTTCTTC. Translated: CASISAGAANEQFF.

The V call is TRBV29-1, the J call TRBJ1-2, with D uncertain. Germline V gene lookup returns CDR1 SQVTM and CDR2 ANQGSEA. V lost 1 base and J lost 4, with 19 bases in between. This CDR3 comprises 16 residues. The CDR3 reads CSVEAPLEGYLYGYTF. The CDR3 bases are TGCAGCGTTGAAGCCCCCCTGGAGGGCTATCTCTATGGCTACACCTTC.

V is TRBV4-1 and J is TRBJ2-5, with D perhaps TRBD1 or TRBD2 (5 bases each). The CDR3 loop spans 16 amino acids. Trimming shortened V by 3 bases and J by 3 bases, and 17 bases separated the two germline ends. The germline V gene has CDR1 MGHRA and CDR2 YSYEKL. CDR3 DNA: TGCGCCAGCAGCCATCCCGCCGTATGGGGGAAAGAGACCCAGTACTTC. Translation gives CASSHPAVWGKETQYF.

The chain has TRBV19 and TRBJ1-4; no definite D call. Germline V gives CDR1 LNHDA, CDR2 SQIVND (reference sequence). Trimming shortened V by 5 bases and J by 8 bases, and 21 bases separated the two germline ends. This CDR3 is built from 16 residues. The CDR3 loop reads CASSPLPVTSREKLFF. As DNA, the CDR3 is TGTGCCAGTAGTCCGTTGCCTGTGACTTCGCGGGAAAAACTGTTTTTT. Variable domain in full (rest from reference TRBV19 and TRBJ1-4): DGGITQSPKYLFRKEGQNVTLSCEQNLNHDAMYWYRQDPGQGLRLIYYSQIVNDFQKGDIAEGYSVSREKKESFPLTVTSAQKNPTAFYLCASSPLPVTSREKLFFGSGTQLSVL.

The CDR3, as DNA: TGTGCCAGCACTGACGACGGCGACTATGGCTACACCTTC. This encodes CASTDDGDYGYTF. The chain joins TRBV2 to TRBJ1-2; no definite D call. This CDR3 spans 13 amino acids. Germline V gene data show CDR1 as SNHLY and CDR2 as FYNNEI. With 7 bases removed from V and 3 bases from J, the gap between germline ends came to 12 bases. Full variable domain (missing parts from reference TRBV2 and TRBJ1-2): EPEVTQTPSHQVTQMGQEVILRCVPISNHLYFYWYRQILGQKVEFLVSFYNNEISEKSEIFDDQFSVERPDGSNFTLKIRSTKLEDSAMYFCASTDDGDYGYTFGSGTRLTVV.

The chain is built from TRBV7-9 and TRBJ1-5; 10 bases match TRBD1. Germline CDR1 and CDR2: SEHNR and FQNEAQ (reference sequence). CDR3 length equals 17 residues. V shed 5 bases and J 0 bases; nucleotides not matched to a gene: 7. CDR3 DNA sequence: TGTGCCAGCAGCATTGGGACAGGGGAAGGTAGCAATCAGCCCCAGCATTTT. Translation gives CASSIGTGEGSNQPQHF.

The V and J genes are TRBV24-1 and TRBJ1-2; weak D call: TRBD1 (5 bases). V shed 4 bases and J shed 8 bases, with 13 bases lying between them. Germline loops: CDR1 KGHDR, CDR2 SFDVKD. This CDR3 spans 13 amino acids. This chain's CDR3 is CATSDRVGGGYTF. CDR3 DNA: TGTGCCACCAGTGACAGGGTCGGGGGAGGCTACACCTTC.

This clonotype was detected only a few times. V and J are TRBV5-1 and TRBJ1-5; D call uncertain. The CDR3 totals 13 residues. Germline V gene sequence: CDR1 SGHRS, CDR2 YFSETQ. The V end lost 0 bases, the J end lost 3 bases, and 4 bases lay between the germline ends. The CDR3 region has the DNA TGCGCCAGCAGCTTGGAGGTCAATCAGCCCCAGCATTTT. As protein: CASSLEVNQPQHF.